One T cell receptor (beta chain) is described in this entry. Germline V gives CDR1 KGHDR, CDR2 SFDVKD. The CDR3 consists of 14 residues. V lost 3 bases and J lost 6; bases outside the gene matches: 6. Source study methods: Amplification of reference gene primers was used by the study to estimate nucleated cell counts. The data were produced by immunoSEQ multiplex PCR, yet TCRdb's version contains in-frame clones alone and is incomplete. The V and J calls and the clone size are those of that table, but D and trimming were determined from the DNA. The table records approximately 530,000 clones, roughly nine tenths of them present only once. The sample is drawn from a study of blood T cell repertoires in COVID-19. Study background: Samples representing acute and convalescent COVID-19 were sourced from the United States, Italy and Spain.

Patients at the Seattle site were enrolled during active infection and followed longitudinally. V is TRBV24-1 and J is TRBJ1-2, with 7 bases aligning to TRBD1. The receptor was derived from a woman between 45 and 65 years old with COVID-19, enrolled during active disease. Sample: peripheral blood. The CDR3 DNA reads TGTGCCACCAGTGATGACAGGGAGGTTGATGGCTACACCTTC. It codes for CATSDDREVDGYTF.